These 14 T cell receptor beta chains were sequenced from one sample in a study of OX40 agonist ivuxolimab in advanced cancers. The library was produced with the immunoSEQ multiplex PCR assay. TCRdb's version of the immuneACCESS table is confined to in-frame rearrangements and falls short of the full clone set. An unresolved V gene accounts for under half of the shortfall where checked; the remainder is of unknown origin. For this sample there are about 73,000 clones; about 90% appear just once. Approximately 9.9% of the sample goes to the ten largest clones. Sample: CD4+ or CD8+ T cells sorted from blood, taken in a trial of the OX40 agonist ivuxolimab. The receptors shown here come from an adult with an advanced solid tumor such as melanoma, head and neck, liver or kidney cancer.

This sequence joins TRBV28 and TRBJ2-7; D possibly corresponds to TRBD2 (5 bases). Germline values: CDR1 MDHEN, CDR2 SYDVKM. The CDR3 contains 16 residues. The V gene lost 3 bases and the J gene lost 3 bases, with 18 bases spanning the gap. The CDR3 spells CASSFGVPGAGYEQYF. The CDR3 bases are TGTGCCAGCAGTTTTGGGGTCCCTGGCGCGGGCTACGAGCAGTACTTC. Based on the CDR3 plus reference TRBV28 and TRBJ2-7, the full variable domain is DVKVTQSSRYLVKRTGEKVFLECVQDMDHENMFWYRQDPGLGLRLIYFSYDVKMKEKGDIPEGYSVSREKKERFSLILESASTNQTSMYLCASSFGVPGAGYEQYFGPGTRLTVT.

V usage is TRBV10-3 and J usage is TRBJ2-7, with 9 positions matching TRBD2. With V trimmed by 1 base and J by 2 bases, 3 bases remained unmatched. There are 15 residues in the CDR3. The germline CDR1 and CDR2 sequences are ENHRY and SYGVKD. CDR3 sequence: CAISELGLAPYEQYF. As DNA, the CDR3 is TGTGCCATCAGTGAGTTGGGACTAGCTCCCTACGAGCAGTACTTC.

This chain links TRBV30 with TRBJ2-7; no definite D call. Germline CDR1 reads GTSNPN; CDR2 reads SVGIG (reference sequence). The CDR3 spans 11 residues. CDR3 amino acids: CAYTEAYEQYF. The CDR3 DNA sequence: TGTGCTTATACAGAGGCCTACGAGCAGTACTTC.

The chain employs TRBV7-9 and TRBJ2-2; D gene unclear. CDR3 length: 12 residues. V dropped 8 bases and J dropped 0 bases, with 4 bases sitting between them. The germline gives CDR1 SEHNR, CDR2 FQNEAQ (reference sequence). CDR3 bases: TGTGCCAGCCCCACGAACACCGGGGAGCTGTTTTTT. Its protein is CASPTNTGELFF.

J is TRBJ1-1 and V is TRBV27, with D perhaps matching TRBD1 (5 bases). Germline CDR1 is MNHEY and CDR2 is SMNVEV (reference sequence). The CDR3 consists of 14 residues. The V gene lost 6 bases and the J gene lost 1 base, with 12 bases spanning the gap. CDR3: CASSQNRRNTEAFF. The CDR3 coding sequence is TGTGCCAGCAGCCAGAACAGGAGGAACACTGAAGCTTTCTTT.

The chain employs TRBV2 and TRBJ2-1, with 7 bases matching TRBD2. V lost 8 bases and J lost 7; bases outside the gene matches: 11. The CDR3 length is 14 residues. Per the germline V gene, CDR1 is SNHLY and CDR2 is FYNNEI. Written as DNA, the CDR3 is TGTGCCAGCCCGTTGCGCGGGAGTGTGAATGAGCAGTTCTTC. Residues: CASPLRGSVNEQFF. Variable domain in full (rest from reference TRBV2 and TRBJ2-1): EPEVTQTPSHQVTQMGQEVILRCVPISNHLYFYWYRQILGQKVEFLVSFYNNEISEKSEIFDDQFSVERPDGSNFTLKIRSTKLEDSAMYFCASPLRGSVNEQFFGPGTRLTVL.

The chain has TRBV28 and TRBJ2-1; no definite D call. Trimming took 4 bases from V and 0 from J, leaving 13 bases between them. The CDR3 loop spans 16 amino acids. Looked up from germline, CDR1 is MDHEN and CDR2 is SYDVKM. CDR3 nucleotides: TGTGCCAGCAGTTCCCCCAAGGGCCTCTCCTACAATGAGCAGTTCTTC. It yields the protein CASSSPKGLSYNEQFF.

V and J are TRBV7-9 and TRBJ1-1, with a tentative D call TRBD1 (6 bases). V was cut by 8 bases and J by 1 base, with 14 bases left in between. The CDR3 consists of 14 residues. Germline lookup yields CDR1 SEHNR and CDR2 FQNEAQ (reference sequence). CDR3 DNA: TGTGCCAGCCGCGAGGAGGGGGAGAACACTGAAGCTTTCTTT. Protein sequence: CASREEGENTEAFF.

The rearrangement joins TRBV29-1 to TRBJ2-7; the match to TRBD2 covers 7 bases. The CDR3 loop spans 16 amino acids. Trimming removed 0 bases from V and 8 bases from J; junction bases left unmatched: 16. The V gene's germline CDR1 is SQVTM and CDR2 ANQGSEA. CDR3 residues: CSVEDPGKAGPPQQYF. The CDR3 DNA follows: TGCAGCGTTGAAGATCCGGGAAAAGCGGGACCTCCACAGCAGTACTTC.

The chain has TRBV27 and TRBJ2-3, with TRBD2 identical over 10 bases. The germline gives CDR1 MNHEY, CDR2 SMNVEV (reference sequence). Losses at the gene ends were 3 bases for V and 3 bases for J; bases not matched to a gene: 3. The CDR3 consists of 15 residues. CDR3 nucleotide sequence: TGTGCCAGCAGTTTGCGGACTAGCGGAACAGATACGCAGTATTTT. It yields the protein CASSLRTSGTDTQYF.

The rearrangement links TRBV2 to TRBJ2-5; no reliable D call. Germline CDR1 is SNHLY and CDR2 is FYNNEI. The CDR3 totals 15 residues. The V and J ends lost 2 bases and 2 bases respectively, with 12 bases between them. As DNA, the CDR3 is TGTGCCAGCAGTGAATCTGACGCCGAACAAGAGACCCAGTACTTC. Translation gives CASSESDAEQETQYF.

The chain joins TRBV30 to TRBJ2-1, with TRBD1 matching 8 bases. V was pared by 5 bases and J by 8 bases, with 8 bases of the junction left unmatched. Germline CDR1 GTSNPN, CDR2 SVGIG (reference sequence). This CDR3 contains 13 residues. The CDR3 nucleotides read TGTGCCTGGGATCTGACAGGGGAGCATGAGCAGTTCTTC. Protein product: CAWDLTGEHEQFF.

The chain carries TRBV6-5 and TRBJ2-5; D is unclear. Trimming removed 2 bases at V and 1 base at J, with 5 bases between. This CDR3 has 13 residues. Germline V gene data show CDR1 as MNHEY and CDR2 as SVGAGI. CDR3 sequence: CASSYVSQETQYF. The CDR3 DNA reads as TGTGCCAGCAGTTACGTCAGCCAAGAGACCCAGTACTTC.

V is TRBV19 and J is TRBJ2-7; 8 bases match TRBD2. J lost 0 bases, V lost 6 bases, and 4 bases had no gene match. The CDR3 has 14 amino acids. Germline loops: CDR1 LNHDA, CDR2 SQIVND (reference sequence). The CDR3 spells CASRELADSYEQYF. The CDR3 coding sequence is TGTGCCAGTAGGGAACTAGCGGACTCCTACGAGCAGTACTTC.